This T cell receptor beta chain comes out of a study of control samples from healthy donors and cancer patients. Produced via immunoSEQ multiplex PCR; TCRdb's table is partial and in-frame only. Among 180,000 or so clones listed, roughly 91% were seen once. This CDR3 comprises 15 residues. With V trimmed by 0 bases and J by 5 bases, 0 bases remained unmatched. The germline V gene has CDR1 GTSNPN and CDR2 SVGIG (reference sequence). This TCR was sampled from a woman in her twenties or thirties in good health. The V call is TRBV30, the J call TRBJ2-5; 16 bases match TRBD2. Sequencing was carried out using blood. For the CDR3, the DNA is TGTGCCTGGAGTGTGGGACTAGCGGGAGGGGAGACCCAGTACTTC. It codes for CAWSVGLAGGETQYF.